Shown below are 28 T cell receptor beta chains from a single sample sequenced in a study of T cell repertoires in cytomegalovirus infection. Using its own MiXCR run on the reads, TCRdb lists one record per CDR3 protein. The sample lists 900,000 to 950,000 distinct CDR3 sequences, around 31% occurring once. Their recognized antigens are unknown. The source was cultured CD8+ T cells from PBMCs, collected from culture after CMV antigen stimulation. The origin of the receptors is a human donor in good health (CMV status not recorded). Some clones in this sample may be carry-over from other donors' samples.

This clonotype was detected a few times. This sequence joins TRBV6-2 or TRBV6-3 and TRBJ2-5, with D perhaps assigned TRBD1 or TRBD2 (5 bases each). The germline CDR1 and CDR2 sequences are MNHEY and SVGEGT. The ends were cut back, 4 bases at V and 12 bases at J, with 9 bases in the middle. The CDR3 totals 10 residues. CDR3 coding DNA: TGTGCCAGCAGTTTGGGGGAAAAGTACTTC. Its translation is CASSLGEKYF.

The chain links TRBV3-1 to TRBJ1-5; D is unresolved. V lost 3 bases and J lost 7, with 16 bases in between. Per the germline V gene, CDR1 is LGHDT and CDR2 is YNNKEL (reference sequence). This CDR3 has 15 amino acids. CDR3 DNA sequence: TGTGCCAGCAGCCAGCGGCCCAAAGAAAACCAGCCCCAGCATTTT. This gives the protein CASSQRPKENQPQHF.

CDR3 sequence reads: CASSPTRVVKAQPQHF. The CDR3 DNA sequence: TGTGCCAGCAGTCCTACCAGGGTCGTTAAAGCTCAGCCCCAGCATTTT. The rearrangement joins TRBV6-2 or TRBV6-3 to TRBJ1-5; tentative D call: TRBD1 (5 bases). V was shortened by 5 bases and J by 6 bases, with 20 bases between the two germline ends. The germline V gene encodes CDR1 MNHEY and CDR2 SVGEGT. The CDR3 covers 16 residues.

Only a few counts were recorded for this clonotype. The chain uses TRBV5-4 and TRBJ2-3; a weak D match, TRBD1 (5 bases). Germline V lookup: CDR1 SGHNT, CDR2 YYREEE (reference sequence). The CDR3 totals 16 residues. The ends were cut back, 3 bases at V and 3 bases at J, with 17 bases in the middle. The CDR3 sequence: CASSWGPESDTDTQYF. The DNA of the CDR3 is TGTGCCAGCAGCTGGGGCCCGGAGTCGGATACAGATACGCAGTATTTT.

This chain connects TRBV7-6 to TRBJ1-5, with D unresolved. Germline V gene data show CDR1 as SGHVS and CDR2 as FNYEAQ. V was clipped by 5 bases and J by 0 bases, with 14 bases between them. This CDR3 is built from 16 residues. Written as DNA, the CDR3 is TGTGCCAGCAGCCCTTTACCAGATTATAGCAATCAGCCCCAGCATTTT. This translates into CASSPLPDYSNQPQHF.

This clonotype was recorded a few times. The rearrangement uses TRBV12-3 or TRBV12-4 and TRBJ2-3, with D unclear. Trimming shortened V by 0 bases and J by 4 bases, and 11 bases separated the two germline ends. This CDR3 spans 15 amino acids. For the CDR3, the DNA is TGTGCCAGCAGTTTAGCTAGTGGACCCGCAGATACGCAGTATTTT. Its protein product is CASSLASGPADTQYF.

The chain joins TRBV7-6 to TRBJ1-4; D might be TRBD1 (5 bases). The CDR3 runs to 15 residues. The ends were cut back, 1 base at V and 5 bases at J, with 11 bases in the middle. In germline, CDR1 is SGHVS, CDR2 FNYEAQ. The CDR3 DNA reads as TGTGCCAGCAGCTTAGATACCGGGGACAATGAAAAACTGTTTTTT. This translates into CASSLDTGDNEKLFF.

The sample holds a few counts of this clonotype. The chain combines TRBV5-1 with TRBJ1-2, with 10 bases aligning to TRBD1. CDR1 and CDR2 (germline): SGHRS, YFSETQ. There are 14 residues in the CDR3. J was trimmed by 7 bases and V by 1 base; bases with no gene match: 4. Here the CDR3 reads CASSLTGQGSGYTF. The CDR3 DNA reads as TGCGCCAGCAGCTTGACGGGACAGGGGTCTGGCTACACCTTC.

On this clonotype itself: At one end, the junction sequence differs from germline, possibly due to a read error. V usage is TRBV12-3 or TRBV12-4 and J usage is TRBJ2-3; no definite D call. The CDR3 spans 13 residues. The DNA of the CDR3 is TGTGCCAGCAGACCGCGGTTCCCAGATATGCAGTATTTT. Translating it yields CASRPRFPDMQYF.

This clonotype has a handful of counts. The gene calls are TRBV12-5 and TRBJ2-5, with D perhaps given as TRBD1 or TRBD2 (5 bases each). Per the germline V gene, CDR1 is LGHNT and CDR2 is FRNRAP. The CDR3 has 14 amino acids. Trimming stripped 3 bases from V and 5 bases from J, with 13 bases between. The CDR3 protein is CASGFRTGTETQYF. CDR3 nucleotide sequence: TGTGCTAGTGGTTTCCGGACCGGGACGGAGACCCAGTACTTC. The full variable domain, with the rest looked up from reference TRBV12-5 and TRBJ2-5, is DARVTQTPRHKVTEMGQEVTMRCQPILGHNTVFWYRQTMMQGLELLAYFRNRAPLDDSGMPKDRFSAEMPDATLATLKIQPSEPRDSAVYFCASGFRTGTETQYFGPGTRLLVL.

Concerning this clonotype itself: An end of the junction differs from the germline gene, which may be a read error. The chain couples TRBV15 to TRBJ1-1; D possibly corresponds to TRBD1 (5 bases). Germline V gene lookup returns CDR1 LNHNV and CDR2 YYDKDF (reference sequence). This CDR3 has 16 amino acids. Here the CDR3 DNA reads TGTACCACCAGCAGAGATCCCGTTGAGGGGCCCACTGAAGCTTTCTTT. Amino acids: CTTSRDPVEGPTEAFF.

In this sample, this clonotype turned up a few times. This sequence joins TRBV2 and TRBJ1-2; no definite D call. Trimming shortened V by 3 bases and J by 4 bases, and 15 bases separated the two germline ends. The CDR3 sequence is 15 residues long. CDR1 and CDR2 from the germline V gene are SNHLY and FYNNEI. The CDR3 reads CASSDPGGRGYGYTF. In DNA form, the CDR3 reads TGTGCCAGCAGTGACCCGGGAGGGCGGGGCTATGGCTACACCTTC.

This rearrangement joins TRBV15 to TRBJ2-5; D not certain. This CDR3 spans 14 amino acids. V lost 5 bases, J lost 5 bases, and 15 bases lay in between. Germline loops: CDR1 LNHNV, CDR2 YYDKDF (reference sequence). Here the CDR3 DNA reads TGTGCCACCAGCCTAGGAACCCCCGGGGAGACCCAGTACTTC. Protein sequence: CATSLGTPGETQYF.

This chain joins TRBV19 and TRBJ1-2, with D perhaps matching TRBD1 (6 bases). The V gene lost 10 bases and the J gene lost 4 bases, with 10 bases spanning the gap. Germline values: CDR1 LNHDA, CDR2 SQIVND (reference sequence). The CDR3 extends over 11 amino acids. CDR3 region: CATGQIYGYTF. CDR3 nucleotide sequence: TGTGCCACTGGACAGATCTATGGCTACACCTTC. Combining the CDR3 with reference TRBV19 and TRBJ1-2 gives the whole variable domain DGGITQSPKYLFRKEGQNVTLSCEQNLNHDAMYWYRQDPGQGLRLIYYSQIVNDFQKGDIAEGYSVSREKKESFPLTVTSAQKNPTAFYLCATGQIYGYTFGSGTRLTVV.

V and J are TRBV7-9 and TRBJ2-2, with 9 bases aligning to TRBD2. Trimming took 6 bases from V and 4 from J; bases not matched to a gene: 15. The germline gives CDR1 SEHNR, CDR2 FQNEAQ (reference sequence). This CDR3 region has 18 residues. CDR3 sequence: CASSHDRKAGGSTGELFF. The CDR3 nucleotides read TGTGCCAGCAGTCACGATCGAAAAGCGGGGGGATCCACCGGGGAGCTGTTTTTT.

This clonotype was detected only a few times. The chain carries TRBV27 and TRBJ1-1; 10 nucleotides agree with TRBD1. In germline, CDR1 is MNHEY, CDR2 SMNVEV (reference sequence). The CDR3 consists of 15 residues. V lost 0 bases, J lost 3 bases, and 1 base stayed unmatched. Here the CDR3 reads CASSLSGQGYTEAFF. CDR3 bases: TGTGCCAGCAGTTTATCGGGACAGGGGTACACTGAAGCTTTCTTT.

CDR3 protein: CASSLRTGGGGYNSPLHF. In nucleotides, the CDR3 is TGTGCCAGCAGCCTCCGGACTGGCGGGGGAGGCTATAATTCACCCCTCCACTTT. V and J are TRBV5-3 and TRBJ1-6; D is perhaps TRBD1 (5 bases). TRBV5-3 is an open reading frame, and its role is uncertain. V gave up 8 bases and J gave up 3 bases, with 24 bases separating them. The CDR3 totals 18 residues.

Remarks on this clonotype: Since a much larger clone is just one base distant, this may be a read error. The rearrangement uses TRBV7-2 and TRBJ2-3; D is unclear. Germline-derived CDR1 and CDR2 are SGHTA and FQGNSA. Trimming removed 3 bases from V and 7 bases from J, with 17 bases in between. This CDR3 comprises 15 residues. The CDR3 DNA reads TGTGCCAGCAGCTTGGACCCCAGAGTGACAAATACGCAGTATTTT. Translating it yields CASSLDPRVTNTQYF.

In its sample, this clonotype was seen a few times. The rearrangement links TRBV6-1 to TRBJ2-7; D may be TRBD1 or TRBD2 (5 bases each). V was trimmed by 10 bases and J by 7 bases, leaving 17 bases between them. Germline V gives CDR1 MNHNS, CDR2 SASEGT. The CDR3 runs to 12 residues. CDR3 in DNA: TGTGCCACTCAGCAGGGAGCAAGGGAGCAGTACTTC. Protein product: CATQQGAREQYF.

This clonotype showed up just a few times. A junction end diverges from the germline sequence, so it may reflect a read error. The chain uses TRBV7-6 and TRBJ2-3; TRBD1 is a possible D gene (5 bases). Germline-derived CDR1 and CDR2 are SGHVS and FNYEAQ. The CDR3 covers 14 residues. In DNA form, the CDR3 reads TGTGCTAGCAGCTCCTCGGACAACACAGATACGCAGTATTTT. Its protein product is CASSSSDNTDTQYF.

This chain links TRBV19 with TRBJ2-5; D is perhaps TRBD1 (6 bases). Deletions cut 1 base from V and 5 bases from J, with 11 bases between. The CDR3 has 14 residues. Looked up from germline, CDR1 is LNHDA and CDR2 is SQIVND (reference sequence). CDR3 region: CASSIVRQAETQYF. DNA for the CDR3: TGTGCCAGTAGTATAGTGCGACAGGCGGAGACCCAGTACTTC. Supplemented by reference TRBV19 and TRBJ2-5, the full variable domain reads DGGITQSPKYLFRKEGQNVTLSCEQNLNHDAMYWYRQDPGQGLRLIYYSQIVNDFQKGDIAEGYSVSREKKESFPLTVTSAQKNPTAFYLCASSIVRQAETQYFGPGTRLLVL.

As for this clonotype: This clone may be a read error of a much larger clone one base away. This chain links TRBV7-8 with TRBJ1-1; D call uncertain. The germline gives CDR1 SGHVS, CDR2 FQNEAQ. This CDR3 spans 13 amino acids. CDR3 bases: TGTGCCAGCAGCCCCGGGGTTTACACTGAAGCTTGCTTT. This sequence encodes CASSPGVYTEACF.

J is TRBJ2-7 and V is TRBV6-5, with D perhaps TRBD2 (5 bases). Trimming cost V 6 bases and J 0 bases, with 12 bases left between them. The CDR3 has 14 amino acids. Looked up from germline, CDR1 is MNHEY and CDR2 is SVGAGI. In DNA form, the CDR3 reads TGTGCCAGCAGGGCGGGTGCCCACTCCTACGAGCAGTACGTC. Its translation: CASRAGAHSYEQYV.

The rearrangement uses TRBV10-2 and TRBJ2-3; maybe TRBD1 (5 bases). The germline V gene encodes CDR1 WSHSY and CDR2 SAAADI. The CDR3 has 15 amino acids. V was shortened by 3 bases and J by 6 bases, with 16 bases between the two germline ends. The CDR3 bases are TGCGCCAGCAGTGAAGGGGTAGGCACCGGGGATACGCAGTATTTT. Amino acid sequence: CASSEGVGTGDTQYF.

The sample holds a few counts of this clonotype. This chain links TRBV27 with TRBJ2-5, with 11 bases fitting TRBD2. The germline V gene encodes CDR1 MNHEY and CDR2 SMNVEV (reference sequence). The CDR3 runs to 16 residues. The trim removed 0 bases at V and 2 bases at J, leaving 2 bases unmatched. CDR3 nucleotide sequence: TGTGCCAGCAGTTTATCCCGACTAGCGGGGCAAGAGACCCAGTACTTC. This translates into CASSLSRLAGQETQYF.

This clonotype was seen repeatedly, ten times or more. The genes are TRBV7-2 and TRBJ2-5; D not certain. This CDR3 spans 14 amino acids. In germline, CDR1 is SGHTA, CDR2 FQGNSA. Trimming took 4 bases from V and 4 from J, leaving 13 bases between them. The DNA of the CDR3 is TGTGCCAGCAGCTCCCCGGACGTCATAGAGACCCAGTACTTC. Translated: CASSSPDVIETQYF.

The rearrangement links TRBV20-1 to TRBJ1-2, with D unclear. Germline V gives CDR1 DFQATT, CDR2 SNEGSKA (reference sequence). The CDR3 totals 16 residues. Trimming took 1 base from V and 4 from J, leaving 19 bases between them. As DNA, the CDR3 is TGCAGTGCTAGAGCCAAGGCAGAGGAGGTCAGCTATGGCTACACCTTC. As protein: CSARAKAEEVSYGYTF.

This chain uses TRBV6-1 with TRBJ1-5, with 7 bases fitting TRBD1. Germline V CDR1 and CDR2: MNHNS, SASEGT. CDR3 length equals 14 residues. Trimming cost V 8 bases and J 1 base; bases outside gene matches: 5. In nucleotides, the CDR3 is TGTGCCAGCTCAAAGGGGGCGAGCAATCAGCCCCAGCATTTT. It codes for CASSKGASNQPQHF.